This paragraph covers one TCR beta chain sequence. In the authors' workflow: Using reference gene primer amplification, nucleated cell counts were estimated. The protocol was immunoSEQ multiplex PCR, while the TCRdb copy is restricted to in-frame clones and leaves out a portion. V and J calls and clone size follow that table, whereas D and trimming were derived from the DNA. This sample carries around 230,000 clones, roughly 90% of them seen once, and the ten largest clones take 2.2%. The sample belongs to a study of blood T cell repertoires in COVID-19. About the research overall: Samples representing acute and convalescent COVID-19 were sourced from the United States, Italy and Spain. Sources were T cells, B-cell-depleted T cells, or PBMCs; the material itself was cDNA or gDNA.

The V and J ends lost 3 bases and 2 bases, in that order; junction bases with no gene match: 4. CDR1 is LGHNA and CDR2 is YNFKEQ in the germline V gene. The CDR3 runs to 16 residues. The specimen sequenced was peripheral blood. This TCR came from a man aged 30-40 years who had recovered from COVID-19. This chain links TRBV4-2 with TRBJ2-6; 7 bases fit TRBD1. CDR3 protein: CASSQGDRAGANVLTF. The CDR3 DNA sequence: TGTGCCAGCAGCCAGGGTGACAGGGCTGGGGCCAACGTCCTGACTTTC.